The count of the clone carrying this TCR beta chain is one. Antigen specificity is unknown. These data are taken from a study of T cells after yellow fever vaccination. Study-wide findings and caveats: Clonotypes appearing in both CD4 and CD8 compartments existed, and their share was small. Reappearing after the booster were most of the clones from primary vaccination (around 96% CD4, 88% CD8). Abundant contaminating clonotypes from the bulk population could appear in FACS-sorted repertoires.

In making TCR cDNA, 5'RACE template switching added a universal primer site and UMIs to it. TCRdb passed the 5' RACE reads through MiXCR, listing each CDR3 protein once. This sample carries approximately 600,000 distinct CDR3 sequences, around an eighth of them seen once, and the ten largest clones take around 14%. The CDR3 is 12 residues long. The germline V gene encodes CDR1 SGHVS and CDR2 FNYEAQ. V gave up 5 bases and J gave up 7 bases, with 9 bases separating them. The clonotype comes from a man under 40 who received the YFV17D yellow fever vaccine. Sequences were derived from PBMCs, sampled on the day of the yellow fever booster vaccination. V gene TRBV7-6 combines with J gene TRBJ2-1, with unresolved D. This CDR3 reads CASSPSANEQFF. The CDR3 DNA reads TGTGCCAGCAGCCCGAGCGCGAATGAGCAGTTCTTC. Looking up the rest from reference TRBV7-6 and TRBJ2-1 gives the full variable domain: GAGVSQSPRYKVTKRGQDVALRCDPISGHVSLYWYRQALGQGPEFLTYFNYEAQQDKSGLPNDRFSAERPEGSISTLTIQRTEQRDSAMYRCASSPSANEQFFGPGTRLTVL.